This TCR beta chain was obtained from a study of cytomegalovirus exposure and HLA in healthy donors. About the study: The roughly 130 validation repertoires used the same platform as the 550 to 700 first-cohort repertoires (as reported by a later analysis).

Between the trimmed V and J ends, which lost 1 base and 5 bases, there was a span of 17 bases. CDR3 length: 16 residues. The V gene's germline CDR1 is SGHVS and CDR2 FNYEAQ. TCRdb keeps only in-frame clones here, not all; method: immunoSEQ multiplex PCR. This sample has around 100,000 clones, with around 96% found just once. To note about this clone: Its antigen is still unknown.

Whole-study findings and limits: It was found in a later analysis that first-cohort TCR clusters tended to co-occur in the 100 to 150 validation repertoires. Researchers reported that a few CMV-associated chains were confirmed in vitro as CMV antigen-specific.

Separate from the roughly 700-subject first cohort was the approximately 120-subject validation cohort, to which the donors belonged. V gene TRBV7-6 combines with J gene TRBJ1-2; D is unclear. This TCR was recovered from a woman between 18 and 29 years old in good health and CMV-seronegative. The source material was PBMCs. Written as DNA, the CDR3 is TGTGCCAGCAGCTTAGGCGTAGTCTCGCCGTGGTATGGCTACACCTTC. Its translation is CASSLGVVSPWYGYTF.